Below are 6 T cell receptor beta chains sequenced from a single sample in a study of CD8+ T cells in alopecia areata. Researchers sorted pooled cutaneous lymph node cells on the basis of CD4, CD8alpha, NKG2D, NKG2ACE and other markers. In each case, RNA was isolated and then reverse transcribed into cDNA as the sequencing template. The protocol was immunoSEQ multiplex PCR, while the TCRdb copy is restricted to in-frame clones and leaves out a portion. The sample shows around 300,000 clones, none of them appearing just once. Sequencing input: CD4+ T cells sorted from a lymph node. The receptors come from a C3H/HeJ mouse with alopecia areata. Mouse strain MHC haplotype: H2-k.

This clone has just a few counts. Genes and germline come from the mouse. The read terminates 4 residues before the CDR3 end, so the remaining end is supplied by the germline J gene. The chain links TRBV14 to TRBJ1-1, with D perhaps matching TRBD1 (6 bases). Per the germline V gene, CDR1 is SGHDT and CDR2 is FRDEAV. Trimming took 6 bases from V and 0 from J, leaving 12 bases between them. The CDR3 contains 14 residues. This CDR3 is CASTPGQTNTEVFF. The sequenced CDR3 bases are TGTGCCAGCACACCGGGACAAACAAACACA.

As for this clone: These gene names are mouse names. The observed sequence ends 4 residues before the CDR3 terminus, with the missing tail filled in from the germline J gene. The chain has TRBV31 and TRBJ1-1; the match to TRBD1 covers 12 bases. V was clipped by 0 bases and J by 4 bases; unmatched bases: 6. The CDR3 consists of 16 residues. Looked up from germline, CDR1 is GKSSPN and CDR2 is SITVG. Partial CDR3 DNA: TGTGCCTGGAGTCTAGGGGGGACAGGGGGCTTCACA. This encodes CAWSLGGTGGFT. The entire CDR3 protein reads CAWSLGGTGGFTEVFF.

Concerning this clone: Gene names follow the mouse nomenclature. Coverage ceases 4 residues before the CDR3 finishes, and the germline J gene fills in the end. The chain links TRBV13-1 to TRBJ2-3, with 7 bases identical to TRBD1. This CDR3 spans 15 amino acids. Per the germline V gene, CDR1 is NSHNY and CDR2 is SYGAGN. Unmatched junction bases numbered 2, after V lost 0 bases and J lost 1 base. The CDR3 reads CASSDVQGGAETLYF. The CDR3 bases that were read are TGTGCCAGCAGTGATGTTCAGGGGGGTGCAGAA.

This clone turned up a few times. The germline and genes are mouse ones. The read terminates 4 residues ahead of where the CDR3 ends, so the germline J gene completes it. The chain combines TRBV13-1 with TRBJ2-7; 7 bases match TRBD2. The trim removed 5 bases at V and 3 bases at J, leaving 8 bases unmatched. The length of the CDR3 is 14 residues. Per germline, CDR1 NSHNY and CDR2 SYGAGN. CDR3 amino acids: CASRPLTGNYEQYF. The part of the CDR3 DNA that was read is TGTGCCAGCAGGCCTCTGACTGGGAACTAT.

This clone was seen only a few times. Mouse names are used for the genes. The read ends 4 residues shy of where the CDR3 ends; the end is completed using the germline J gene. This chain joins TRBV13-1 and TRBJ2-1, with 12 bases fitting TRBD1. CDR1 is NSHNY, CDR2 SYGAGN, per germline. The CDR3 contains 15 residues. The J segment lost 2 bases and the V segment lost 5 bases, leaving 2 bases of the junction unmatched. The CDR3 bases that were read are TGTGCCAGCAGCCGGGACAGGGGGCACTATGCT. Amino acids: CASSRDRGHYA. The full CDR3 protein reads CASSRDRGHYAEQFF.

This clone was detected a few times. Gene labels here are mouse ones. The sample has other DNA sequences that encode this CDR3 too. CDR3 DNA, as far as it was read: TGTGCCAGCGGGACTGGGAGCTCCTAT. It translates to CASGTGSSY. The complete CDR3 protein is CASGTGSSYEQYF. The chain is built from TRBV13-2 and TRBJ2-7, with 7 bases that match TRBD2. The read ends 4 residues shy of where the CDR3 ends; the end is completed using the germline J gene. This CDR3 has 13 amino acids. Germline V lookup: CDR1 NNHNN, CDR2 SYGAGS (reference sequence). V lost 5 bases and J lost 0; bases outside the gene matches: 2.